Listed below are T cell receptor beta chains from one sample, sequenced in a study of cytomegalovirus exposure and HLA in healthy donors. Sequencing used immunoSEQ multiplex PCR; TCRdb keeps in-frame clones, though not all of them. Of roughly 100,000 clones in the sample, under 85% were seen once. Sequencing used PBMCs. The receptors were gathered from a man aged 25 to 40 in good health and CMV-seronegative. Both conserved end residues are part of each CDR3. A D gene is named only where the DNA matches it firmly. Size is omitted from some rows. Given values are once, few, many or a class for expanded clones.

- | TRBJ1-4 | - | TRBV2 | TGTGCCAGCAGTGAATTTTTGGCAGCAACTAATGAAAAACTGTTTTTT | CASSEFLAATNEKLFF
- | TRBJ1-2 | TRBD1 | TRBV18 | TGTGCCAGCTCACCGACGATTGACAGGGGGAGCGGTGGCTACACCTTC | CASSPTIDRGSGGYTF
- | TRBJ2-7 | - | TRBV27 | TGTGCCAGCGGATCTCTGGGGGCCCGTTACCCCTACGAGCAGTACTTC | CASGSLGARYPYEQYF
- | TRBJ2-7 | TRBD2 | TRBV13 | TGTGCCAGCAGCTCACTAGCGGACCACCGGGGATCCTACGAGCAGTACTTC | CASSSLADHRGSYEQYF
few | TRBJ2-1 | TRBD2 | TRBV4-3 | TGCGCCAGCAGCCAAGATCACCTAGCGGGAGTAACACCCGGGCGTGAGCAGTTCTTC | CASSQDHLAGVTPGREQFF
- | TRBJ2-7 | TRBD1 | TRBV28 | TGTGCCAGCAGTGTCCCGGGACAGGGCGACTACGAGCAGTACTTC | CASSVPGQGDYEQYF
- | TRBJ1-5 | - | TRBV5-6 | TGTGCCAGCAGCTTGGCCTTGGCAGACAATCAGCCCCAGCATTTT | CASSLALADNQPQHF
few | TRBJ2-2 | TRBD1 | TRBV25-1 | TGTGCCAGCAGTAAAACAACAGGGGGTTGGATAGCCGGGGAGCTGTTTTTT | CASSKTTGGWIAGELFF
- | TRBJ1-2 | - | TRBV19 | TGTGCCAGTTCCCGGGAGGGGGATAACGGCTACACCTTC | CASSREGDNGYTF
- | TRBJ1-5 | TRBD1 | TRBV6-6 | TGTGCCGGGGGCGCTGGACAGGGGGCAGGTCAGCCCCAGCATTTT | CAGGAGQGAGQPQHF
- | TRBJ2-5 | - | TRBV5-1 | TGCGCCAGCAGCTTTCAGGGTCCGGAGACCCAGTACTTC | CASSFQGPETQYF
- | TRBJ2-7 | - | TRBV5-5 | TGTGCCAGCAGCTTGGCCACAACAGGCCCCTACGAGCAGTACTTC | CASSLATTGPYEQYF
- | TRBJ1-2 | - | TRBV6-1 | TGTGCCAGCAGTGAAGGTTACTATAACTATGGCTACACCTTC | CASSEGYYNYGYTF
- | TRBJ2-3 | - | TRBV19 | TGTGCCAGTAGCCCGGCGGGCACAGATACGCAGTATTTT | CASSPAGTDTQYF
- | TRBJ1-2 | - | TRBV5-1 | TGCGCCAGCAGCTTGGCGGGCAGGGCCTCTGATGGCTACACCTTC | CASSLAGRASDGYTF
- | TRBJ2-3 | - | TRBV6-6 | TGTGCCAGCCGCCCGGACTTCTCCGCGAGAGATACGCAGTATTTT | CASRPDFSARDTQYF
- | TRBJ1-1 | - | TRBV5-1 | TGCGCCAGCAGCCCCGCCAAGAGGGCAGGGGTCAGAACTGAAGCTTTCTTT | CASSPAKRAGVRTEAFF
- | TRBJ2-1 | TRBD1 | TRBV15 | TGTGCCACCAGCAGTTCTGGTGGGACAGGGGTTCTCAATGAGCAGTTCTTC | CATSSSGGTGVLNEQFF
once | TRBJ1-2 | TRBD1 | TRBV10-2 | TGCGCCAGCCTGAAAGGACAGGGTGGATATGGCTACACCTTC | CASLKGQGGYGYTF
- | TRBJ1-1 | TRBD1 | TRBV5-1 | TGCGCCAGCAGCCTGTCCGACAGGGGGCTTGCTGAAGCTTTCTTT | CASSLSDRGLAEAFF
- | TRBJ2-1 | TRBD2 | TRBV15 | TGTGCCACCAGTAAACAGAGCGGGGGGGCGGGGAATGAGCAGTTCTTC | CATSKQSGGAGNEQFF
- | TRBJ1-1 | TRBD1 | TRBV2 | TGTGCCAGCAGGGAGGGGGCGCGGAACACTGAAGCTTTCTTT | CASREGARNTEAFF
- | TRBJ2-7 | TRBD2 | TRBV5-4 | TGTGCCAGCAGCGAGGAAGGGGGCGGGAGGGCCTACGAGCAGTACTTC | CASSEEGGGRAYEQYF
- | TRBJ2-1 | - | TRBV5-1 | TGCGCCAGCAGCCCGGGAGTGAATCGAAACAATGAGCAGTTCTTC | CASSPGVNRNNEQFF